One and the same sample provided the 14 T cell receptor beta chains below, sequenced in a study of blood T cell repertoires in COVID-19. Using immunoSEQ multiplex PCR, the repertoire was profiled, and TCRdb retains in-frame clones only, with some absent. The table includes around 69,000 clones, almost 85% detected once. The specimen was peripheral blood. The source is a man aged 45 to 65 with acute or convalescent COVID-19.

The table lists this clone with a few counts. The V call is TRBV7-8, the J call TRBJ1-5; 8 nucleotides match TRBD1. The CDR3 runs 15 residues. V lost 1 base, J lost 5 bases, and 4 bases stayed unmatched. Germline lookup yields CDR1 SGHVS and CDR2 FQNEAQ. CDR3 sequence: CASSLGAGGHQPQHF. The CDR3 DNA follows: TGTGCCAGCAGCTTAGGAGCAGGGGGCCATCAGCCCCAGCATTTT.

The chain uses TRBV23-1 and TRBJ2-5, with 12 positions matching TRBD2. TRBV23-1 is treated as an ORF (open reading frame) with a function not yet certain. This CDR3 has 17 amino acids. The junction had 6 bases not matched to a gene; V was cut back by 3 bases and J by 1 base. CDR3 DNA sequence: TGCGCCAGCAGTCACATGACTAGCGGGGGCCCCCAAGAGACCCAGTACTTC. Its translation: CASSHMTSGGPQETQYF.

The rearrangement links TRBV25-1 to TRBJ1-2, with 12 bases lining up with TRBD1. Per germline, CDR1 MGHDK and CDR2 SYGVNS. With V trimmed by 8 bases and J by 8 bases, 6 bases remained unmatched. The CDR3 contains 13 residues. As DNA, the CDR3 is TGTGCCAGCTCGGGACAGGGGGCGAGAGGCTACACCTTC. It is translated as CASSGQGARGYTF.

The chain joins TRBV19 to TRBJ2-2; TRBD1 might be the D (5 bases). CDR1 LNHDA and CDR2 SQIVND come from the germline V gene (reference sequence). The CDR3 is 13 residues long. V gave up 5 bases and J gave up 6 bases, with 10 bases separating them. DNA of the CDR3: TGTGCCAGTAGTGCCAGGGTATCCGGGGAGCTGTTTTTT. This translates into CASSARVSGELFF.

For the CDR3, the DNA is TGTGCCAGCAGCTCCGAGCCCCATCGGGGCGAGCAGTACGTC. It translates to CASSSEPHRGEQYV. V is TRBV6-5 and J is TRBJ2-7, with D maybe TRBD2 (5 bases). The CDR3 spans 14 residues. V was cut by 6 bases and J by 6 bases, with 18 bases left in between. Per the germline V gene, CDR1 is MNHEY and CDR2 is SVGAGI.

The CDR3, as DNA: TGCGCCAGCCACTTAGCGACTAGCGGGGGGGCCGGTGAGCAGTTCTTC. As protein: CASHLATSGGAGEQFF. The chain uses TRBV5-1 and TRBJ2-1; TRBD2 aligns across 14 bases. The germline CDR1 and CDR2 sequences are SGHRS and YFSETQ. The CDR3 is 16 residues long. The ends lost 7 bases at V and 9 bases at J; junction bases unmatched: 12.

The chain links TRBV5-4 to TRBJ1-2; D not certain. Germline V gene lookup returns CDR1 SGHNT and CDR2 YYREEE (reference sequence). V lost 1 base and J lost 2, with 9 bases in between. The CDR3 contains 14 residues. The CDR3, as DNA: TGTGCCAGCAGCTTGAACACCCTCAACTATGGCTACACCTTC. Translated: CASSLNTLNYGYTF.

For the CDR3, the DNA is TGTGCCAGCTCACTTGACAGGGGAATCGATGAGCAGTTCTTC. This sequence encodes CASSLDRGIDEQFF. The rearrangement uses TRBV18 and TRBJ2-1; 8 nucleotides align to TRBD1. The ends lost 4 bases at V and 8 bases at J; junction bases unmatched: 7. Germline V gives CDR1 KGHSH, CDR2 LQKENI. The CDR3 runs 14 residues.

J is TRBJ2-3 and V is TRBV10-3, with D tentatively TRBD2 (7 bases). Germline V lookup: CDR1 ENHRY, CDR2 SYGVKD. The CDR3 covers 15 residues. V lost 6 bases and J 4 bases, leaving 17 bases between the germline ends. The CDR3 sequence: CAISEGGGLADTQYF. In DNA, the CDR3 is TGTGCCATCAGCGAGGGGGGGGGCCTCGCAGATACGCAGTATTTT.

The chain is built from TRBV7-8 and TRBJ2-3; TRBD2 matches 8 bases. This CDR3 has 15 residues. Losses at the gene ends were 4 bases for V and 6 bases for J; bases not matched to a gene: 9. Germline values: CDR1 SGHVS, CDR2 FQNEAQ. DNA of the CDR3: TGTGCCAGCAGCTCTTTGGCGGGGGGCGGGGATACGCAGTATTTT. Translated, it gives CASSSLAGGGDTQYF.

The genes are TRBV5-1 and TRBJ2-2; D ambiguous. Germline V gene lookup returns CDR1 SGHRS and CDR2 YFSETQ. V was pared by 0 bases and J by 2 bases, with 8 bases between. The CDR3 spans 15 residues. CDR3 amino acids: CASSLVAVNTGELFF. As DNA, the CDR3 is TGCGCCAGCAGCTTGGTGGCAGTTAACACCGGGGAGCTGTTTTTT.

This chain uses TRBV6-5 with TRBJ2-5, with 16 bases lining up with TRBD2. CDR3 length equals 15 residues. J gave up 5 bases and V 8 bases, and 5 bases lay outside the gene matches. The germline gives CDR1 MNHEY, CDR2 SVGAGI. The CDR3 bases are TGTGCCAGCCTGGGACTAGCGGGGGGGCGGGAGACCCAGTACTTC. Its translation is CASLGLAGGRETQYF.

The chain joins TRBV6-2 or TRBV6-3 to TRBJ2-1; 7 bases align to TRBD2. Trimming cost V 2 bases and J 4 bases; bases outside gene matches: 5. CDR3 size: 15 residues. Looked up from germline, CDR1 is MNHEY and CDR2 is SVGEGT. Written as DNA, the CDR3 is TGTGCCAGCAGTTACGCGGGGGAGGGGTACAATGAGCAGTTCTTC. It translates to CASSYAGEGYNEQFF.

To note about this clone: Other DNA sequences within the sample encode an identical CDR3. The chain recombines TRBV7-3 with TRBJ2-1; 7 nucleotides line up with TRBD2. The CDR3 is 14 residues long. J was trimmed by 5 bases and V by 5 bases; bases with no gene match: 6. The germline CDR1 and CDR2 sequences are SGHTA and FQGTGA. CDR3 amino acids: CASSPGRGDNEQFF. The CDR3 DNA reads as TGTGCCAGCAGCCCGGGTCGGGGGGACAATGAGCAGTTCTTC. Filled out from reference TRBV7-3 and TRBJ2-1, the complete variable domain reads GAGVSQTPSNKVTEKGKYVELRCDPISGHTALYWYRQSLGQGPEFLIYFQGTGAADDSGLPNDRFFAVRPEGSVSTLKIQRTERGDSAVYLCASSPGRGDNEQFFGPGTRLTVL.